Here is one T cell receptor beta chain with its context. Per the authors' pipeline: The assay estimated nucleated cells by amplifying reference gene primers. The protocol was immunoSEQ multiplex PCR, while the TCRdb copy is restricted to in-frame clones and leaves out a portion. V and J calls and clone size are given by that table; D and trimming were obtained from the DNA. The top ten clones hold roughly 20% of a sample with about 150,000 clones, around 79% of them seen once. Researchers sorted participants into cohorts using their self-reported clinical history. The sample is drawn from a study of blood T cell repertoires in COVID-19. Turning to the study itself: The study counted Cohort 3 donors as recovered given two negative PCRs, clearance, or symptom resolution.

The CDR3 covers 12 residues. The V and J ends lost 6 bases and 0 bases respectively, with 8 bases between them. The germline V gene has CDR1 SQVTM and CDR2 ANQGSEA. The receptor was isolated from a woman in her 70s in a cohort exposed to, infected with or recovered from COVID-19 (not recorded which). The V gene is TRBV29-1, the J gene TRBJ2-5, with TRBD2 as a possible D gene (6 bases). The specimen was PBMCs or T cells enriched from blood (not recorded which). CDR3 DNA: TGCAGCGTGGGACTTTACCAAGAGACCCAGTACTTC. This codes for CSVGLYQETQYF.